This T cell receptor beta chain appears in the sequencing data of a study of monozygotic twins with inflammatory bowel disease. Study-wide points: Especially with disease activity, IBD patients had fewer clonotypes in common with others than healthy twins did.

Isolation of total RNA was performed on whole blood, with no prior T cell sorting. Germline CDR1 reads LNHNV; CDR2 reads YYDKDF (reference sequence). This CDR3 has 15 amino acids. Following a re-call of the 5' RACE reads, TCRdb has one entry per CDR3 protein and lacks DNA. The sample data list 160,000 or so distinct CDR3 sequences. A remark on this clonotype: No antigen is known for it.

The V gene is TRBV15, the J gene TRBJ2-1; the TCRdb D gene call, TRBD1, has no DNA to confirm it. What was sequenced was blood. The receptor's source is a human donor with ulcerative colitis or Crohn's disease, or a healthy co-twin of an affected twin (not recorded which). CDR3 sequence reads: CATSRDQTGTGLQFF.